This T cell receptor (beta chain) was documented in a study of T cell responses to AZD1222 COVID-19 vaccine. Data came from immunoSEQ multiplex PCR; TCRdb stores just in-frame clones and leaves some out. In the table there are around 100,000 clones, 85% to 90% of which are singletons. Study results and caveats: Sampling captured repertoires only after the peak T cell response. Targeting of unmutated variant regions was reportedly seen in nearly half of spike-specific TCRs. Once two AZD1222 doses were given, Spike-specific TCR breadth and depth went up. Seropositive status at baseline applied to only six AZD1222 recipients.

The CDR3 contains 15 residues. In germline, CDR1 is LNHNV, CDR2 YYDKDF (reference sequence). J gave up 5 bases and V 0 bases, and 6 bases lay outside the gene matches. As concerns this clone: Antigen: not known.

The specimen comprised peripheral blood, sampled on day 0 of AZD1222 vaccination. This clonotype was sampled from an adult in good health. The V and J genes are TRBV15 and TRBJ1-1, with 7 bases lining up with TRBD1. The CDR3 protein is CATSRDKGAETEAFF. As DNA, the CDR3 is TGTGCCACCAGCAGAGATAAGGGGGCGGAAACTGAAGCTTTCTTT.